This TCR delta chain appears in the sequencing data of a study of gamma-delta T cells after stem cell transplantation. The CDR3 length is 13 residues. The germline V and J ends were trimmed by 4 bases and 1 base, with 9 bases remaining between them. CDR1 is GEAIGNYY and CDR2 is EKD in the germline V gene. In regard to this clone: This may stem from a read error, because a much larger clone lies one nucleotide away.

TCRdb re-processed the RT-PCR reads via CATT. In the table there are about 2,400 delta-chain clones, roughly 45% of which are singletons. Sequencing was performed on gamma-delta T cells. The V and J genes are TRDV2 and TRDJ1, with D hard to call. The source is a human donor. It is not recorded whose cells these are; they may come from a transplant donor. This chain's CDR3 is CACESLGTDKLIF. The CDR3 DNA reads TGTGCCTGTGAATCCTTGGGCACCGATAAACTCATCTTT.